These 4 T cell receptor beta chains were all obtained from the same sample, sequenced in a study of T cells after yellow fever vaccination. From the 5' RACE reads, TCRdb called clonotypes with MiXCR, one entry per CDR3 protein. This sample has some 500,000 distinct CDR3 sequences, with 13% found just once. Sequenced here: PBMCs, sampled on the day of the yellow fever booster vaccination. The receptors come from a man younger than 45 who received the YFV17D yellow fever vaccine.

This chain joins TRBV7-8 and TRBJ2-1, with 8 bases aligning to TRBD2. The trim removed 5 bases at V and 0 bases at J, leaving 9 bases unmatched. The length of the CDR3 is 17 residues. Germline V CDR1 and CDR2: SGHVS, FQNEAQ. DNA of the CDR3: TGTGCCAGCAGCCTTCGAAAGCGGGAGACCTCCTACAATGAGCAGTTCTTC. It codes for CASSLRKRETSYNEQFF.

Of note for this clonotype: Since a much larger clone is just one base distant, this may be a read error. The V call is TRBV27, the J call TRBJ2-7; 9 bases fit TRBD2. Trimming took 5 bases from V and 2 from J; bases not matched to a gene: 10. The length of the CDR3 is 16 residues. CDR1 and CDR2 (germline): MNHEY, SMNVEV (reference sequence). The CDR3 sequence: CASSRIAGDSTYEQYF. In nucleotides, the CDR3 is TGTGCCAGCAGTCGCATAGCGGGAGATTCTACCTACGAGCAGTACTTC.

The chain uses TRBV12-3 or TRBV12-4 and TRBJ2-5; TRBD2 matches 11 bases. V was pared by 6 bases and J by 1 base, with 10 bases of the junction left unmatched. The CDR3 is 17 amino acids. In DNA form, the CDR3 reads TGTGCCAGCAGCAAATATGGGACTAGCGGATCCCAAGAGACCCAGTACTTC. Protein sequence: CASSKYGTSGSQETQYF.

The chain carries TRBV6-5 and TRBJ2-1; unclear D gene. The V gene's germline CDR1 is MNHEY and CDR2 SVGAGI. This CDR3 has 15 amino acids. V was clipped by 4 bases and J by 9 bases, with 19 bases between them. This chain's CDR3 is CASSSSLGGSIEQFF. In nucleotides, the CDR3 is TGTGCCAGCAGTTCCTCCCTTGGTGGTAGCATTGAGCAGTTCTTC.